Presented here are 19 T cell receptor beta chains from one specimen sequenced in a study of blood T cell repertoires in COVID-19. The repertoire was sequenced with immunoSEQ multiplex PCR; TCRdb's copy has only in-frame clones and lacks some. This sample has around 240,000 clones, with about nine tenths found just once. Sequencing was carried out using PBMCs or T cells enriched from blood (not recorded which). The receptors were sampled from a man in his fifties who had been exposed to COVID-19.

The chain is built from TRBV18 and TRBJ2-1, with 7 positions matching TRBD2. J was trimmed by 0 bases and V by 6 bases; bases with no gene match: 17. The CDR3 is 19 amino acids. Germline assignment: CDR1 KGHSH and CDR2 LQKENI. The CDR3 DNA is TGTGCCAGCTCCCGGACTAGTTTCCAACCGCAGAGCTCCTACAATGAGCAGTTCTTC. Amino acids: CASSRTSFQPQSSYNEQFF.

The V and J genes are TRBV29-1 and TRBJ1-6; D is perhaps TRBD1 (5 bases). Germline lookup yields CDR1 SQVTM and CDR2 ANQGSEA. Trimming shortened V by 4 bases and J by 9 bases, and 13 bases separated the two germline ends. The CDR3 contains 13 residues. The CDR3 DNA sequence: TGCAGCGTTGTTGAGCAGGGTGGTTCACCCCTCCACTTT. Translation gives CSVVEQGGSPLHF.

The chain combines TRBV2 with TRBJ1-6, with unresolved D. The V end lost 7 bases, the J end lost 9 bases, and 19 bases lay between the germline ends. The CDR3 loop spans 15 amino acids. The germline gives CDR1 SNHLY, CDR2 FYNNEI. CDR3 residues: CASNEWASLSSPLHF. The CDR3 nucleotides read TGTGCCAGCAATGAGTGGGCGAGTCTAAGTTCACCCCTCCACTTT.

The V call is TRBV12-3 or TRBV12-4, the J call TRBJ1-3, with unresolved D. This CDR3 is 11 amino acids long. Between the trimmed V and J ends, which lost 11 bases and 3 bases, there was a span of 8 bases. The CDR3 loop reads CASTGGNTIYF. In nucleotides, the CDR3 is TGTGCCTCCACGGGTGGAAACACCATATATTTT.

V and J are TRBV5-1 and TRBJ1-1; D is perhaps TRBD1 (5 bases). There are 15 residues in the CDR3. Trimming shortened V by 3 bases and J by 2 bases, and 14 bases separated the two germline ends. Germline V gene lookup returns CDR1 SGHRS and CDR2 YFSETQ. The CDR3 sequence is CASSSLGRVNTEAFF. The CDR3 DNA follows: TGCGCCAGCAGCTCCCTAGGCAGGGTCAACACTGAAGCTTTCTTT.

The rearrangement uses TRBV29-1 and TRBJ2-7, with 12 positions matching TRBD2. The V segment lost 2 bases and the J segment 0 bases; nucleotides outside the gene matches: 2. Looked up from germline, CDR1 is SQVTM and CDR2 is ANQGSEA. The CDR3 runs 15 residues. This CDR3 reads CSVESTSGGSYEQYF. The CDR3 bases are TGCAGCGTTGAATCGACTAGCGGGGGCTCCTACGAGCAGTACTTC.

The gene calls are TRBV30 and TRBJ1-2, with D tentatively TRBD1 (5 bases). Trimming pared 2 bases from V and 11 bases from J, leaving 9 bases between. Germline CDR1 reads GTSNPN; CDR2 reads SVGIG (reference sequence). The CDR3 is made up of 10 amino acids. The DNA for the CDR3 is TGTGCCTGGAGTAGACAGCTATACACCTTC. Amino acid sequence: CAWSRQLYTF.

The V gene is TRBV28, the J gene TRBJ2-2, with 10 bases lining up with TRBD2. CDR1 is MDHEN, CDR2 SYDVKM, per germline. With 9 bases clipped from V and 1 base from J, the junction kept 11 bases outside the gene matches. The CDR3 contains 17 residues. In DNA, the CDR3 is TGTGCCAGTAAAGGGTCTAGCGGGAGTTGGAACACCGGGGAGCTGTTTTTT. Translation gives CASKGSSGSWNTGELFF.

This chain uses TRBV9 with TRBJ2-3; D is possibly TRBD2 (6 bases). The CDR3 runs to 15 residues. Trimming removed 1 base at V and 3 bases at J, with 12 bases between. Germline values: CDR1 SGDLS, CDR2 YYNGEE. The CDR3 spells CASSVLVGGTDTQYF. As DNA, the CDR3 is TGTGCCAGCAGCGTATTGGTCGGAGGGACAGATACGCAGTATTTT.

This chain joins TRBV19 and TRBJ1-2; 7 nucleotides line up with TRBD1. The CDR3 extends over 13 amino acids. Germline V lookup: CDR1 LNHDA, CDR2 SQIVND (reference sequence). The V segment lost 6 bases and the J segment 4 bases; nucleotides outside the gene matches: 5. The CDR3 reads CASSKGQLYGYTF. The CDR3 DNA reads TGTGCCAGTAGCAAGGGACAGCTCTATGGCTACACCTTC. Combining the CDR3 with reference TRBV19 and TRBJ1-2 gives the whole variable domain DGGITQSPKYLFRKEGQNVTLSCEQNLNHDAMYWYRQDPGQGLRLIYYSQIVNDFQKGDIAEGYSVSREKKESFPLTVTSAQKNPTAFYLCASSKGQLYGYTFGSGTRLTVV.

The rearrangement links TRBV24-1 to TRBJ2-1; 7 bases line up with TRBD1. There are 14 residues in the CDR3. Losses at the gene ends were 3 bases for V and 5 bases for J; bases not matched to a gene: 3. Germline values: CDR1 KGHDR, CDR2 SFDVKD. The CDR3 reads CATSDTGTDNEQFF. CDR3 bases: TGTGCCACCAGTGATACCGGGACAGACAATGAGCAGTTCTTC.

V is TRBV10-3 and J is TRBJ2-3, with 8 bases fitting TRBD2. Germline CDR1 ENHRY, CDR2 SYGVKD. Trimming cost V 2 bases and J 4 bases; bases outside gene matches: 2. The CDR3 runs to 14 residues. CDR3: CAISEIGGADTQYF. The DNA for the CDR3 is TGTGCCATCAGTGAGATCGGGGGGGCAGATACGCAGTATTTT.

The rearrangement links TRBV21-1 to TRBJ1-6; the table's D call, TRBD1, has no DNA check behind it. TRBV21-1 has pseudogene status. This CDR3 region has 18 residues. As DNA, the CDR3 is TGTGCCAGCAGTCCCGACAGGGTTGGGGGGTCCTATAATTCACCCCTCCACTTT. Protein: CASSPDRVGGSYNSPLHF.

V gene TRBV30 combines with J gene TRBJ1-2, with 11 positions matching TRBD1. Germline CDR1 reads GTSNPN; CDR2 reads SVGIG (reference sequence). V shed 3 bases and J 5 bases; nucleotides not matched to a gene: 8. The length of the CDR3 is 15 residues. The chain's CDR3 is CAWRGTGGLWYGYTF. CDR3 bases: TGTGCCTGGAGAGGGACAGGGGGACTGTGGTATGGCTACACCTTC.

The chain links TRBV19 to TRBJ2-2; D may be TRBD1 (6 bases). The length of the CDR3 is 17 residues. V was cut by 4 bases and J by 5 bases, with 20 bases left in between. Germline lookup yields CDR1 LNHDA and CDR2 SQIVND (reference sequence). CDR3 region: CASSNPTGFDGTGELFF. The CDR3 DNA reads TGTGCCAGTAGTAACCCTACAGGGTTTGATGGGACCGGGGAGCTGTTTTTT.

This clone was detected only once. The V gene is TRBV10-3, the J gene TRBJ2-2; the match to TRBD2 covers 12 bases. Germline V CDR1 and CDR2: ENHRY, SYGVKD. This CDR3 has 15 amino acids. J was trimmed by 6 bases and V by 5 bases; bases with no gene match: 4. The CDR3 loop reads CAISLTSGRAGELFF. Here the CDR3 DNA reads TGTGCCATCAGTCTGACTAGCGGGAGAGCCGGGGAGCTGTTTTTT.

The chain links TRBV6-1 to TRBJ2-3; 8 nucleotides align to TRBD2. The junction had 2 bases not matched to a gene; V was cut back by 3 bases and J by 0 bases. The germline CDR1 and CDR2 sequences are MNHNS and SASEGT. CDR3 length: 15 amino acids. The CDR3 DNA reads as TGTGCCAGCAGTGACCCTAGCGGGAGCACAGATACGCAGTATTTT. Its translation is CASSDPSGSTDTQYF.

The gene calls are TRBV28 and TRBJ2-2; the D gene is possibly TRBD2 (6 bases). Trimming pared 1 base from V and 1 base from J, leaving 13 bases between. There are 17 residues in the CDR3. Germline assignment: CDR1 MDHEN and CDR2 SYDVKM. The CDR3 DNA is TGTGCCAGCAGTTTATTGTCGCCGGGACTGAACACCGGGGAGCTGTTTTTT. Encoded protein: CASSLLSPGLNTGELFF.

The J gene is TRBJ2-3, the V gene TRBV4-1, with 8 bases matching TRBD1. CDR3 length: 17 amino acids. Trimming removed 0 bases from V and 1 base from J; junction bases left unmatched: 6. Germline V gives CDR1 MGHRA, CDR2 YSYEKL. The CDR3 DNA is TGCGCCAGCAGCCAAGAGGCAGGGGGCAGTCGCACAGATACGCAGTATTTT. This gives the protein CASSQEAGGSRTDTQYF.